Listed below are T cell receptor beta chains from one sample, sequenced in a study of T cells in Graves' hyperthyroidism and ophthalmopathy. TCRdb re-derived calls from the multiplex PCR reads in MiXCR, one entry per CDR3 protein. This sample has hundreds of thousands of distinct CDR3 sequences, with 14% found just once. Material: blood. The receptors here all came from a woman in her forties or fifties with Graves' ophthalmopathy. CDR3s include the opening cysteine and the closing phenylalanine or tryptophan. The D gene is left open where the match is weak. Not all rows give a size; the values are once, few, many and, for expanded clones, a class.

>few|TRBV7-8|TRBD1|TRBJ1-4
TGTGCCAGCAGCAACCACAGGGGCGTAAGCAATGAAAAACTGTTTTTT
CASSNHRGVSNEKLFF
>-|TRBV12-3/TRBV12-4|TRBD1|TRBJ2-7
TGTGCCAGCAGTTTAGAGCCATACAGGGGGAGCTCCTACGAGCAGTACTTC
CASSLEPYRGSSYEQYF
>many|TRBV24-1|-|TRBJ2-5
TGTGCCACCAGTGATGCCCTGAGACAGGCTGGGGCGTCTGAGACCCAGTACTTC
CATSDALRQAGASETQYF
>many|TRBV12-3/TRBV12-4|TRBD2|TRBJ2-7
TGTGCCAGCAGTTTAGTACTAGCGGACTACGAGCAGTACTTC
CASSLVLADYEQYF
>many|TRBV11-1|TRBD2|TRBJ2-3
TGTGCCAGCAGCTTCGAGGGAGGGACAGATACGCAGTATTTT
CASSFEGGTDTQYF
>few|TRBV20-1|-|TRBJ2-2
TGCAGTGCTAGAGATCCAAGAGTAGGGCCTGCCGGGGAGCTGTTTTTT
CSARDPRVGPAGELFF
>many|TRBV5-8|-|TRBJ2-3
TGTGCCAGCGTTTTGAGGGGGATCACAGATACGCAGTATTTT
CASVLRGITDTQYF
>many|TRBV7-3|-|TRBJ2-2
TGTGCCAGCAGCCGAACTAGGGTCAATACCGGGGAGCTGTTTTTT
CASSRTRVNTGELFF
>many|TRBV5-1|TRBD2|TRBJ2-7
TGCGCCAGCAGCTCGACTAGCTCTCTTCGGGAGCAGTACTTC
CASSSTSSLREQYF
>-|TRBV12-3/TRBV12-4|-|TRBJ2-7
TGTGCCAGCAGTCAAGCCGGGGCTAGCCTCTACGAGCAGTACTTC
CASSQAGASLYEQYF
>many|TRBV7-3|TRBD1|TRBJ2-1
TGTGCCAGCAGCTTCCCCGGGACAGCCCTCTCCAATGAGCAGTTCTTC
CASSFPGTALSNEQFF
>few|TRBV6-2/TRBV6-3|TRBD1|TRBJ2-7
TGTGCCAGCAGTAGTCGACAGGGCCAGCAGTACTTC
CASSSRQGQQYF
>many|TRBV7-9|TRBD1|TRBJ2-7
TGTGCCAGCAGCACAACCGGGACAGGGCCCTACGAGCAGTACTTC
CASSTTGTGPYEQYF
>-|TRBV19|TRBD1|TRBJ1-5
TGTGCCAGTAGTAAACCGGGACAGGGGTGGCAGCCCCAGCATTTT
CASSKPGQGWQPQHF
>-|TRBV20-1|TRBD2|TRBJ2-7
TGCAGTGCTAGACTGGACGGGACTCCGGGGGGGCAGTACTTC
CSARLDGTPGGQYF
>few|TRBV11-3|-|TRBJ1-2
TGTGCCAGCAGCTCACGCTGGGGGGATGGCTACACCTTC
CASSSRWGDGYTF
>many|TRBV11-2|-|TRBJ2-3
TGTGCCAGCAGCTTAGTTGGGGGGGCCGGGGCAGATACGCAGTATTTT
CASSLVGGAGADTQYF
>-|TRBV11-3|TRBD1|TRBJ2-3
TGTGCCAGCAGCGATAACAGGGGGACAGATACGCAGTATTTT
CASSDNRGTDTQYF
>-|TRBV20-1|-|TRBJ1-6
TGCAGTGCTAGATCGGGACCCGAGTTGAATTCACCCCTCCACTTT
CSARSGPELNSPLHF